The T cell receptor beta chain under discussion was sequenced for a study of human T cells and chemical hapten exposure. Study summary: Patients got weekly scalp diphenylcyclopropenone doses over the approximately 24-week study. Study-level findings and limits: Expanded TCR counts at PT1 were positively correlated with the patch test score. DPC sensitization left the count of TCRs above 1 in 1000 unchanged.

CDR3 size: 20 residues. The ends lost 0 bases at V and 4 bases at J; junction bases unmatched: 15. Germline V lookup: CDR1 SGHDN, CDR2 FVKESK. As processed by the authors: Sample TCR counts, which ranged from roughly 20,000 to 750,000, had a median of roughly 92,000. MiXCR was run by TCRdb on the RACE reads, yielding one entry per CDR3 protein. Clone size and V and J calls follow TCRdb, not the original study. The table shows over 130,000 distinct CDR3 sequences, with roughly 10% occurring only once. As to time point: patch test 2, 6 weeks after DPC sensitization. The treatment denotes: therapeutic diphenylcyclopropenone sensitization with weekly scalp DPC. With respect to this clonotype: Its target is unknown.

The sample in question was whole blood, obtained in connection with sensitization to the hapten diphenylcyclopropenone (DPC). The TCR originated in a woman aged 45-65 years with alopecia areata. Some clones in this sample may be carry-over from other donors' samples. The genes are TRBV14 and TRBJ2-1, with TRBD2 matching over 10 bases. CDR3 DNA sequence: TGTGCCAGCAGCCAAGAATTCAGAGTAGCGGGAGGCCTCTTATACAATGAGCAGTTCTTC. Its translation: CASSQEFRVAGGLLYNEQFF.